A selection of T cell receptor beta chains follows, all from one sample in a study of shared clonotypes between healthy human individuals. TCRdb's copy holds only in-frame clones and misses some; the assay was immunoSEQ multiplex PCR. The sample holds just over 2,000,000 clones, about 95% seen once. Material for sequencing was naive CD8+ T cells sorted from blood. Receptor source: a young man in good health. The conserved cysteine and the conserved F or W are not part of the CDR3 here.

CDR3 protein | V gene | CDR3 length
ASSLAGGYEQY | TRBV7-9 | 11
ASSDPGLAGDDSTDTQY | TRBV11-2 | 17
ASSARAYEQY | TRBV2 | 10
ASSVGVGGELF | TRBV10-1 | 11
ASSPPWDSDGYT | TRBV7-2 | 12
ASSIVGGGTEAF | TRBV19 | 12
ASSKNRDTLQAF | TRBV19 | 12
ASSLGIGGKYEQY | TRBV5-1 | 13
ASSQVAGVSYEQY | TRBV14 | 13
ARSFSQDTQY | TRBV5-3 | 10
ASSFDRDTEAF | TRBV27 | 11
ASSSPAGTGGHEQY | TRBV7-6 | 14
ASRLGTSQHNEQF | TRBV6-5 | 13
ASSLRGFGNQPQH | TRBV28 | 13
ASTSTGPHEKLF | TRBV27 | 12
ASSGGSNEQF | TRBV2 | 10
ASSLVNGGELF | TRBV5-1 | 11
ATSIRDSSPDYGYT | TRBV15 | 14
ASSGLAGDPDTQY | TRBV9 | 13
ASSPQGLNYGYT | TRBV28 | 12
ASSFSSAYNEQF | TRBV6-5 | 12
ASSQETGGITYEQY | TRBV4-1 | 14
ASDTGEHANTIY | TRBV6-6 | 12